What follows are 5 T cell receptor beta chains derived from one specimen sequenced in a study of blood T cell repertoires in COVID-19. The data were produced by immunoSEQ multiplex PCR, yet TCRdb's version contains in-frame clones alone and is incomplete. Here the sample spans roughly 200,000 clones, roughly 85% being singletons. Sequencing input: peripheral blood. The receptors were sampled from a woman over 75 with acute or convalescent COVID-19.

The chain combines TRBV2 with TRBJ2-7; TRBD2 might be the D (5 bases). The V and J ends lost 6 bases and 0 bases respectively, with 15 bases between them. This CDR3 has 15 residues. CDR1 and CDR2 (germline): SNHLY, FYNNEI. CDR3 sequence reads: CASRGLLESSYEQYF. The CDR3 nucleotides read TGTGCCAGCAGAGGACTTCTAGAGAGCTCCTACGAGCAGTACTTC.

V is TRBV25-1 and J is TRBJ1-2, with D possibly TRBD1 on 5 matching bases. The CDR3 runs to 14 residues. Trimming removed 6 bases at V and 4 bases at J, with 15 bases between. CDR1 and CDR2 (germline): MGHDK, SYGVNS. The CDR3 region has the DNA TGTGCCAGCAGATCCGGCGGGGGGAGCTATGGCTACACCTTC. As protein: CASRSGGGSYGYTF.

The chain uses TRBV29-1 and TRBJ2-3, with 7 bases lining up with TRBD2. CDR1 is SQVTM and CDR2 is ANQGSEA in the germline V gene. The CDR3 contains 10 residues. V gave up 7 bases and J gave up 6 bases; unmatched junction bases: 1. CDR3 nucleotides: TGCAGCGCCGGGGGGGATACGCAGTATTTT. This encodes CSAGGDTQYF.

The CDR3 sequence is CASSKTGTSGSSGEQYF. DNA for the CDR3: TGTGCCAGCAGCAAAACCGGGACTAGCGGGTCCTCCGGCGAGCAGTACTTC. This chain links TRBV5-5 with TRBJ2-7, with 12 bases aligning to TRBD2. After removal of 4 bases from V and 6 bases from J, the junction contained 14 bases not matched to a gene. Germline CDR1 and CDR2: SGHKS and YYEKEE (reference sequence). This CDR3 contains 17 residues.

A word on this clone: Other DNA sequences of this sample code for an identical CDR3. The genes are TRBV24-1 and TRBJ2-3, with 9 bases fitting TRBD1. The CDR3 totals 14 residues. V shed 5 bases, J shed 1 base, and the junction held 0 bases outside the gene matches. Germline values: CDR1 KGHDR, CDR2 SFDVKD. The CDR3 here is CATSGTGGTDTQYF. Here the CDR3 DNA reads TGTGCCACCAGTGGGACAGGGGGCACAGATACGCAGTATTTT.